Sequencing of this TCR beta chain was carried out in a study of T cell changes during pregnancy in multiple sclerosis. Method: immunoSEQ multiplex PCR; TCRdb's copy keeps in-frame clones and lacks some. The sample records 50,000 to 70,000 clones, roughly 91% being singletons. The V and J ends lost 2 bases and 10 bases respectively, with 12 bases between them. The CDR3 consists of 13 residues. From germline, CDR1 is GTSNPN and CDR2 SVGIG (reference sequence). This receptor was taken from a female donor with multiple sclerosis, enrolled in a pregnancy study. The chain carries TRBV30 and TRBJ1-6, with D maybe TRBD1 (5 bases). This specimen consisted of CD8+ T cells from peripheral blood mononuclear cells, obtained before pregnancy. This chain's CDR3 is CAWSWQGASPLHF. CDR3 sequence (DNA): TGTGCCTGGAGTTGGCAGGGTGCATCACCCCTCCACTTT.